What follows describes a single T cell receptor beta chain. This specimen belongs to a study of blood T cell repertoires in COVID-19. Study at large: The analysed material was cDNA or gDNA that came from T cells, B-cell-depleted T cells, or PBMCs.

After removal of 0 bases from V and 4 bases from J, the junction contained 8 bases not matched to a gene. CDR1 and CDR2 (germline): SQVTM, ANQGSEA. The CDR3 spans 17 residues. TCRdb's table, derived via immunoSEQ multiplex PCR, lists solely in-frame clones and lacks some. The sample carries 22,000 or so clones, 75% to 90% recorded once. This chain links TRBV29-1 with TRBJ2-3; TRBD2 matches 12 bases. The receptor comes from a woman aged 55-75 years with active COVID-19. The sequencing input was peripheral blood. CDR3 sequence reads: CSVEDRLAGGPPDTQYF. CDR3 sequence (DNA): TGCAGCGTTGAAGATCGGCTAGCGGGGGGGCCGCCAGATACGCAGTATTTT.